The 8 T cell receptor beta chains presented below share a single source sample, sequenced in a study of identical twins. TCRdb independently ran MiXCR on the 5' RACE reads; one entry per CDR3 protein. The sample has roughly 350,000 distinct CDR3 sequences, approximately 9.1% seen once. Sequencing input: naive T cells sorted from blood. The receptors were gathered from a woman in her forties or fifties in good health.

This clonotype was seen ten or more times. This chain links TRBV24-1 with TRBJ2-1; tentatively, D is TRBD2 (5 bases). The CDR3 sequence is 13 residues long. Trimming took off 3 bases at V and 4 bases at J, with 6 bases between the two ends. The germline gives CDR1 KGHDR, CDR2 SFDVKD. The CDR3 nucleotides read TGTGCCACCAGTGATGCGGGTTACAATGAGCAGTTCTTC. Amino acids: CATSDAGYNEQFF.

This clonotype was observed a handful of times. CDR3 residues: CASSQERGLAGEETQYF. Here the CDR3 DNA reads TGTGCCAGCAGCCAAGAGAGGGGACTAGCGGGAGAAGAGACCCAGTACTTC. The genes are TRBV3-1 and TRBJ2-5, with 14 bases aligning to TRBD2. Trimming cost V 0 bases and J 3 bases; bases outside gene matches: 3. The CDR3 has 17 amino acids. The V gene's germline CDR1 is LGHDT and CDR2 YNNKEL (reference sequence).

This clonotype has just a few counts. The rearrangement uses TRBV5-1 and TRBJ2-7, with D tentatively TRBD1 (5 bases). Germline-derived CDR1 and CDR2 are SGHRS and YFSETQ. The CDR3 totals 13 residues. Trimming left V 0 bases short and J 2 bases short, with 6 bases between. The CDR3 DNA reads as TGCGCCAGCAGCTTGGAACAGGCCTACGAGCAGTACTTC. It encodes CASSLEQAYEQYF.

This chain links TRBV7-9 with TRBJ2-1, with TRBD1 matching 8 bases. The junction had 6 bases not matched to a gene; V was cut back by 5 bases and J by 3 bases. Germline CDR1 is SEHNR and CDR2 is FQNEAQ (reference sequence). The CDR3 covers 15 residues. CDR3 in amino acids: CASSKSGTGYNEQFF. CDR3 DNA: TGTGCCAGCAGCAAATCCGGGACAGGCTACAATGAGCAGTTCTTC.

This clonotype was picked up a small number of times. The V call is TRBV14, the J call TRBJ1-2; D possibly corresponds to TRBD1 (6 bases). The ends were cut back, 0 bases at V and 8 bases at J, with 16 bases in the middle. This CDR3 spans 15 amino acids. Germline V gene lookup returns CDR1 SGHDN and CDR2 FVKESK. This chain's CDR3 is CASSQEIRTASGYTF. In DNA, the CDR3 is TGTGCCAGCAGCCAAGAGATTCGGACAGCTAGCGGCTACACCTTC.

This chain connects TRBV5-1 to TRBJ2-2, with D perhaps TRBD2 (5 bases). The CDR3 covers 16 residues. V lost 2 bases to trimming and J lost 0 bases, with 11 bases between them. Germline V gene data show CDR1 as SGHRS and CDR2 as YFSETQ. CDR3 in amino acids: CASSFWCSANTGELFF. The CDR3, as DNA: TGCGCCAGCAGCTTTTGGTGTAGCGCGAACACCGGGGAGCTGTTTTTT.

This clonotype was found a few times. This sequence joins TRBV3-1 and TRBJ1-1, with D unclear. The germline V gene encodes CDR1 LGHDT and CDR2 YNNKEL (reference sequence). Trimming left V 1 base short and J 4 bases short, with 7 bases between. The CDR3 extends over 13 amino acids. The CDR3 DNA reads TGTGCCAGCAGCCAAGTCTCCGGCACTGAAGCTTTCTTT. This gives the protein CASSQVSGTEAFF.

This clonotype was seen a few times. The CDR3 spells CASSGDRGLHNEQFF. The CDR3 nucleotides read TGTGCCAGCAGTGGCGACAGGGGTCTTCACAATGAGCAGTTCTTC. J is TRBJ2-1 and V is TRBV2, with 8 bases aligning to TRBD1. Germline V gene lookup returns CDR1 SNHLY and CDR2 FYNNEI. The CDR3 covers 15 residues. V lost 4 bases, J lost 5 bases, and 7 bases stayed unmatched.